The 23 T cell receptor beta chains presented below share a single source sample, sequenced in a study of CD8+ T cells in alopecia areata. Sequencing used cDNA as its template, made by extracting RNA and reverse transcribing it. Here immunoSEQ multiplex PCR was the method, and the copy in TCRdb shows in-frame clones only, minus some. The repertoire holds more than 95,000 clones, with about 60% as singletons. The sequencing sample was made of CD4+ T cells sorted from blood. The receptor set was obtained from a human donor in good health.

This clone was detected once. DNA for the CDR3: TGTGCCAGCAGCTTGCAGCCCTCGGGAGGCTACACCTTC. Translated, it gives CASSLQPSGGYTF. V and J are TRBV5-6 and TRBJ1-2; D is uncertain. The length of the CDR3 is 13 residues. The germline V gene has CDR1 SGHDT and CDR2 YYEEEE. Trimming shortened V by 1 base and J by 8 bases, and 12 bases separated the two germline ends.

This clone was seen more than once but under ten times. The chain recombines TRBV18 with TRBJ2-3, with D unclear. Germline V lookup: CDR1 KGHSH, CDR2 LQKENI. V was clipped by 3 bases and J by 2 bases, with 6 bases between them. This CDR3 has 13 amino acids. CDR3 in DNA: TGTGCCAGCTCACCGTGGTCCACAGATACGCAGTATTTT. The encoded protein is CASSPWSTDTQYF.

The chain uses TRBV29-1 and TRBJ1-2; unclear D gene. The CDR3 consists of 13 residues. With 3 bases removed from V and 7 bases from J, the gap between germline ends came to 15 bases. The germline CDR1 and CDR2 sequences are SQVTM and ANQGSEA. In DNA, the CDR3 is TGCAGCGTTGAGCCTGGGCTCAGGAGTGGCTACACCTTC. Its protein product is CSVEPGLRSGYTF. The complete variable domain, with remaining parts taken from reference TRBV29-1 and TRBJ1-2, reads SAVISQKPSRDICQRGTSLTIQCQVDSQVTMMFWYRQQPGQSLTLIATANQGSEATYESGFVIDKFPISRPNLTFSTLTVSNMSPEDSSIYLCSVEPGLRSGYTFGSGTRLTVV.

The rearrangement uses TRBV2 and TRBJ1-1; 8 nucleotides agree with TRBD1. Germline CDR1 and CDR2: SNHLY and FYNNEI. Unmatched junction bases numbered 4, after V lost 6 bases and J lost 1 base. The CDR3 is made up of 14 amino acids. The CDR3 DNA reads as TGTGCCAGCAGGACAGGGGTCCCGAACACTGAAGCTTTCTTT. Translated: CASRTGVPNTEAFF.

This chain joins TRBV6-6 and TRBJ2-7; 11 bases align to TRBD1. The CDR3 covers 16 residues. The germline CDR1 and CDR2 sequences are MNHNY and SVGAGI (reference sequence). The J segment lost 2 bases and the V segment lost 6 bases, leaving 9 bases of the junction unmatched. The CDR3 region is CASRQTPGQGAYEQYF. CDR3 coding DNA: TGTGCCAGCAGACAAACCCCGGGACAGGGGGCCTACGAGCAGTACTTC.

The genes are TRBV30 and TRBJ2-7; perhaps TRBD1 as D (5 bases). The V gene lost 3 bases and the J gene lost 3 bases, with 15 bases spanning the gap. The CDR3 totals 14 residues. CDR1 GTSNPN and CDR2 SVGIG come from the germline V gene (reference sequence). In DNA form, the CDR3 reads TGTGCCTGGAGCAAGAGGTCAGGGATCTACGAGCAGTACTTC. Protein sequence: CAWSKRSGIYEQYF.

The chain uses TRBV2 and TRBJ1-1, with unresolved D. The CDR3 runs 12 residues. With 3 bases removed from V and 7 bases from J, the gap between germline ends came to 9 bases. Looked up from germline, CDR1 is SNHLY and CDR2 is FYNNEI. DNA for the CDR3: TGTGCCAGCAGTGAGGCTAGGTATGAAGCTTTCTTT. Its translation: CASSEARYEAFF.

The chain has TRBV30 and TRBJ1-6, with D possibly being TRBD1 (6 bases). The germline V and J ends were trimmed by 2 bases and 5 bases, with 10 bases remaining between them. From germline, CDR1 is GTSNPN and CDR2 SVGIG (reference sequence). The CDR3 has 14 amino acids. The CDR3 region is CAWSSTGNNSPLHF. In nucleotides, the CDR3 is TGTGCCTGGAGTTCCACAGGGAATAATTCACCCCTCCACTTT.

The chain combines TRBV6-6 with TRBJ1-2; D is possibly TRBD1 (6 bases). This CDR3 is built from 15 residues. Deletions cut 5 bases from V and 0 bases from J, with 13 bases between. Germline V gene sequence: CDR1 MNHNY, CDR2 SVGAGI (reference sequence). The CDR3 region is CASSQTGSPNYGYTF. CDR3 nucleotide sequence: TGTGCCAGCAGTCAAACAGGGAGCCCTAACTATGGCTACACCTTC.

This clone was counted only a few times. The chain recombines TRBV30 with TRBJ2-7; 9 bases align to TRBD1. The J segment lost 5 bases and the V segment lost 5 bases, leaving 4 bases of the junction unmatched. There are 12 residues in the CDR3. CDR1 is GTSNPN, CDR2 SVGIG, per germline (reference sequence). CDR3 amino acids: CAWRDREHEQYF. The DNA of the CDR3 is TGTGCCTGGCGGGACAGGGAACACGAGCAGTACTTC.

A word on this clone: The same CDR3 also results from other DNA sequences found in this sample. The DNA of the CDR3 is TGTGCCTGGAGCTCTAGCTCCTACAATGAGCAGTTCTTC. As protein: CAWSSSSYNEQFF. The chain has TRBV30 and TRBJ2-1; no clear D gene. V lost 3 bases, J lost 0 bases, and 6 bases lay in between. The V gene's germline CDR1 is GTSNPN and CDR2 SVGIG (reference sequence). This CDR3 comprises 13 residues. The full variable domain, rest sourced from reference TRBV30 and TRBJ2-1, is SQTIHQWPATLVQPVGSPLSLECTVEGTSNPNLYWYRQAAGRGLQLLFYSVGIGQISSEVPQNLSASRPQDRQFILSSKKLLLSDSGFYLCAWSSSSYNEQFFGPGTRLTVL.

V is TRBV4-1 and J is TRBJ1-3; the D is unclear. This CDR3 is 16 amino acids long. Germline V gene lookup returns CDR1 MGHRA and CDR2 YSYEKL. V was pared by 0 bases and J by 0 bases, with 9 bases between. CDR3 in amino acids: CASSQESPSSGNTIYF. The CDR3 DNA is TGCGCCAGCAGCCAAGAATCGCCCAGCTCTGGAAACACCATATATTTT.

The chain combines TRBV27 with TRBJ2-4; D is unresolved. This CDR3 is built from 13 residues. Germline V lookup: CDR1 MNHEY, CDR2 SMNVEV (reference sequence). The V and J ends lost 5 bases and 7 bases respectively, with 12 bases between them. The CDR3 spells CASSLVLGNIQYF. In nucleotides, the CDR3 is TGTGCCAGCAGTCTGGTTTTGGGGAACATTCAGTACTTC.

The gene calls are TRBV5-1 and TRBJ2-7, with 7 bases identical to TRBD1. The ends lost 4 bases at V and 6 bases at J; junction bases unmatched: 4. From germline, CDR1 is SGHRS and CDR2 YFSETQ. The CDR3 is 12 residues long. Here the CDR3 reads CASSGGQSEQYF. In nucleotides, the CDR3 is TGCGCCAGCAGCGGGGGACAGTCCGAGCAGTACTTC. Using reference TRBV5-1 and TRBJ2-7 for the parts outside the CDR3, the full variable domain is KAGVTQTPRYLIKTRGQQVTLSCSPISGHRSVSWYQQTPGQGLQFLFEYFSETQRNKGNFPGRFSGRQFSNSRSEMNVSTLELGDSALYLCASSGGQSEQYFGPGTRLTVT.

This clone was detected a few times. V is TRBV30 and J is TRBJ1-4, with D possibly matching TRBD1 (5 bases). Germline CDR1 and CDR2: GTSNPN and SVGIG (reference sequence). The CDR3 runs to 12 residues. The ends were cut back, 2 bases at V and 13 bases at J, with 14 bases in the middle. Here the CDR3 reads CAWSLGTLGLFF. The CDR3, as DNA: TGTGCCTGGAGTCTTGGGACCTTAGGACTGTTTTTT.

This clone has only a few counts. The rearrangement joins TRBV5-6 to TRBJ2-5, with D possibly being TRBD1 (6 bases). Between the trimmed V and J ends, which lost 3 bases and 4 bases, there was a span of 10 bases. CDR1 is SGHDT, CDR2 YYEEEE, per germline. The CDR3 has 13 residues. The CDR3 region is CASSSGQIETQYF. For the CDR3, the DNA is TGTGCCAGCAGCTCCGGACAGATAGAGACCCAGTACTTC.

This clone is a singleton in its sample. The chain links TRBV25-1 to TRBJ2-5, with TRBD1 matching over 8 bases. V shed 5 bases and J 4 bases; nucleotides not matched to a gene: 9. The CDR3 consists of 15 residues. From germline, CDR1 is MGHDK and CDR2 SYGVNS. The CDR3 loop is CASSRGQDRGETQYF. For the CDR3, the DNA is TGTGCCAGCAGTCGGGGACAGGATAGAGGAGAGACCCAGTACTTC.

The DNA for the CDR3 is TGCAGCGTTCTTCAAGAGAGATCCGGGCCCCAGCATTTT. Its protein is CSVLQERSGPQHF. The rearrangement links TRBV29-1 to TRBJ1-5, with unresolved D. This CDR3 has 13 amino acids. CDR1 is SQVTM, CDR2 ANQGSEA, per germline. The germline V and J ends were trimmed by 5 bases and 9 bases, with 17 bases remaining between them.

The chain carries TRBV5-1 and TRBJ2-2; no clear D. The CDR3 totals 13 residues. Germline V lookup: CDR1 SGHRS, CDR2 YFSETQ. Trimming took 2 bases from V and 4 from J, leaving 6 bases between them. The CDR3 nucleotides are TGCGCCAGCAGCTTTGACGTCACCGGGGAGCTGTTTTTT. Translation gives CASSFDVTGELFF.

This clone occurred a few times. This chain joins TRBV5-6 and TRBJ2-1; tentative D call: TRBD1 (5 bases). CDR1 and CDR2 from the germline V gene are SGHDT and YYEEEE. The CDR3 runs to 15 residues. Trimming cost V 3 bases and J 4 bases, with 14 bases left between them. In nucleotides, the CDR3 is TGTGCCAGCAGCTCCTACTCCGCAGGGTACAATGAGCAGTTCTTC. It translates to CASSSYSAGYNEQFF.

This chain links TRBV6-5 with TRBJ1-6; D uncertain. The CDR3 contains 13 residues. V lost 9 bases and J 10 bases, leaving 16 bases between the germline ends. Germline values: CDR1 MNHEY, CDR2 SVGAGI. Written as DNA, the CDR3 is TGTGCCAGTCAGTGGGGTAGGGAATCACCCCTCCACTTT. Its protein product is CASQWGRESPLHF.

J is TRBJ2-5 and V is TRBV29-1; a weak D match, TRBD2 (6 bases). V was shortened by 7 bases and J by 2 bases, with 8 bases between the two germline ends. CDR1 is SQVTM and CDR2 is ANQGSEA in the germline V gene. The CDR3 loop spans 11 amino acids. This chain's CDR3 is CSGGDQETQYF. CDR3 bases: TGCAGCGGGGGGGATCAAGAGACCCAGTACTTC.

This chain joins TRBV4-1 and TRBJ1-5; possibly TRBD1 for D (6 bases). Trimming took off 1 base at V and 5 bases at J, with 15 bases between the two ends. CDR1 is MGHRA and CDR2 is YSYEKL in the germline V gene. The CDR3 spans 16 residues. The CDR3 reads CASSQGGGRWDQPQHF. DNA of the CDR3: TGCGCCAGCAGCCAAGGCGGGGGGCGGTGGGATCAGCCCCAGCATTTT.